Shown below are 5 T cell receptor beta chains from a single sample sequenced in a study of blood T cell repertoires in COVID-19. Method: immunoSEQ multiplex PCR; TCRdb's copy keeps in-frame clones and lacks some. The top ten hold 3.9% of the sample, which has about 94,000 clones, 74% seen once. The sequencing sample was made of peripheral blood. Receptors originate from an older man with COVID-19, enrolled during active disease.

The J gene is TRBJ1-2, the V gene TRBV19; 11 nucleotides align to TRBD1. This CDR3 has 14 residues. Germline CDR1 is LNHDA and CDR2 is SQIVND (reference sequence). After removal of 6 bases from V and 5 bases from J, the junction contained 5 bases not matched to a gene. This CDR3 is CASRKGQGAYGYTF. In DNA, the CDR3 is TGTGCCAGTAGGAAAGGACAGGGGGCTTATGGCTACACCTTC. Filled out from reference TRBV19 and TRBJ1-2, the complete variable domain reads DGGITQSPKYLFRKEGQNVTLSCEQNLNHDAMYWYRQDPGQGLRLIYYSQIVNDFQKGDIAEGYSVSREKKESFPLTVTSAQKNPTAFYLCASRKGQGAYGYTFGSGTRLTVV.

This clone was detected a few times. The rearrangement joins TRBV4-3 to TRBJ1-1; D possibly corresponds to TRBD1 (5 bases). There are 15 residues in the CDR3. Trimming shortened V by 0 bases and J by 8 bases, and 16 bases separated the two germline ends. CDR1 and CDR2 from the germline V gene are LGHNA and YSLEER. The CDR3, as DNA: TGCGCCAGCAGCCAAGATCGGGACTTGACCTCGGAAGCTTTCTTT. Translated, it gives CASSQDRDLTSEAFF.

This clone has more than one count but fewer than ten. The gene calls are TRBV5-1 and TRBJ2-1, with TRBD2 identical over 7 bases. This CDR3 comprises 15 residues. Germline V gene sequence: CDR1 SGHRS, CDR2 YFSETQ. The ends lost 0 bases at V and 3 bases at J; junction bases unmatched: 3. The CDR3 reads CASSLELAIYNEQFF. The CDR3 coding sequence is TGCGCCAGCAGCTTGGAACTAGCGATCTACAATGAGCAGTTCTTC.

The chain has TRBV27 and TRBJ1-1; 7 nucleotides agree with TRBD1. The CDR3 has 16 residues. Trimming at V came to 2 bases and at J to 1 base, leaving 7 bases not matched to a gene. CDR1 and CDR2 from the germline V gene are MNHEY and SMNVEV (reference sequence). The CDR3: CASSLRGGRANTEAFF. The CDR3 region has the DNA TGTGCCAGCAGTTTAAGAGGGGGCCGGGCGAACACTGAAGCTTTCTTT.

The V call is TRBV9, the J call TRBJ2-2; D uncertain. Trimming removed 3 bases from V and 6 bases from J, with 15 bases in between. The CDR3 has 15 residues. Germline V gives CDR1 SGDLS, CDR2 YYNGEE. CDR3 in DNA: TGTGCCAGCAGCGAAGGTGCCCGGGTCCCCGGGGAGCTGTTTTTT. The encoded protein is CASSEGARVPGELFF.